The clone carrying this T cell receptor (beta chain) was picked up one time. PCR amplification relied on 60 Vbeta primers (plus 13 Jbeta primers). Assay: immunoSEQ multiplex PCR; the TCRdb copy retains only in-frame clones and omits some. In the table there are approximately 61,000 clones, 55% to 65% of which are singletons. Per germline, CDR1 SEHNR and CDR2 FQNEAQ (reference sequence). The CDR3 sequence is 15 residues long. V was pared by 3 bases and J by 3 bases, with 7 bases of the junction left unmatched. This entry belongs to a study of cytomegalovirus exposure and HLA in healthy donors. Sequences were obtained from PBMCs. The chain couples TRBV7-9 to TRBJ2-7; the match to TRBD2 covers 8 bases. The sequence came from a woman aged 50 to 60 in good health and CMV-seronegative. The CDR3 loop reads CASSFGSGTGYEQYF. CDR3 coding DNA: TGTGCCAGCAGCTTCGGTAGCGGGACCGGCTACGAGCAGTACTTC.